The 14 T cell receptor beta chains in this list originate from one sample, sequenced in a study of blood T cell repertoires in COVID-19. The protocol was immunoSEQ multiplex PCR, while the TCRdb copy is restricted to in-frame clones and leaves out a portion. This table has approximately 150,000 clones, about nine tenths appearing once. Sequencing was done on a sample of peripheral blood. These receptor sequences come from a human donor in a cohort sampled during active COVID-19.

Here the CDR3 reads CSAANTEAFF. The DNA of the CDR3 is TGCAGCGCAGCGAACACTGAAGCTTTCTTT. This rearrangement joins TRBV29-1 to TRBJ1-1, with unresolved D. Trimming shortened V by 7 bases and J by 1 base, and 4 bases separated the two germline ends. CDR3 length equals 10 residues. CDR1 and CDR2 (germline): SQVTM, ANQGSEA.

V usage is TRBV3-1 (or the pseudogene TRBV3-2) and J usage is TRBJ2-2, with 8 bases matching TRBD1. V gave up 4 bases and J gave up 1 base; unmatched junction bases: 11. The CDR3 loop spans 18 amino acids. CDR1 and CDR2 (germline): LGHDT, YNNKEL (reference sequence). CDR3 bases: TGTGCCAGCAGCCCCGACCGGTGGGACAGGTTGAACACCGGGGAGCTGTTTTTT. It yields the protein CASSPDRWDRLNTGELFF.

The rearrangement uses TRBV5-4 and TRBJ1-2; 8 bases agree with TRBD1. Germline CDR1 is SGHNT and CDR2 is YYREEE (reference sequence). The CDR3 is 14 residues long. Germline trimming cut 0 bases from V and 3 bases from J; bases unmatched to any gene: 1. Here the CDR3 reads CASSLGGQDYGYTF. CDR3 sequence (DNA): TGTGCCAGCAGCTTGGGGGGACAGGACTATGGCTACACCTTC.

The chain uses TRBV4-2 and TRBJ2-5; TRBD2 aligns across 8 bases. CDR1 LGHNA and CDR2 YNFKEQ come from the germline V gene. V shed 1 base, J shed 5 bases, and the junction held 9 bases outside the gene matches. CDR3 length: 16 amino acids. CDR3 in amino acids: CASSQGPAGGTETQYF. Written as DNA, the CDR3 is TGTGCCAGCAGCCAAGGGCCCGCGGGGGGTACGGAGACCCAGTACTTC.

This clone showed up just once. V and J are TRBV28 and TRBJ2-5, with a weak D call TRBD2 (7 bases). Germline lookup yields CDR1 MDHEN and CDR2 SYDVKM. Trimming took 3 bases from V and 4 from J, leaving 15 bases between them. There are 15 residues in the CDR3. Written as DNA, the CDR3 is TGTGCCAGCAGTTTTCGGGGGCCGGGAGGAGAGACCCAGTACTTC. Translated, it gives CASSFRGPGGETQYF.

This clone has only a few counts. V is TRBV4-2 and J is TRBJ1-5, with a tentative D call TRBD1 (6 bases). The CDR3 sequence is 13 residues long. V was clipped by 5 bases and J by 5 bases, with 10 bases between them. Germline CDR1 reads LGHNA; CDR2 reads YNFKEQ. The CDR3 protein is CASSSRTDQPQHF. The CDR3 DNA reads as TGTGCCAGCAGCTCTCGGACAGATCAGCCCCAGCATTTT.

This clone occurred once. The CDR3 DNA is TGTGCCAGCGGATTCGCAGGGGGGAACTACGAGCAGTACTTC. This encodes CASGFAGGNYEQYF. The rearrangement links TRBV2 to TRBJ2-7; possibly TRBD1 for D (7 bases). The germline CDR1 and CDR2 sequences are SNHLY and FYNNEI. CDR3 length equals 14 residues. V shed 8 bases and J shed 3 bases, with 17 bases lying between them. Together with reference TRBV2 and TRBJ2-7, the CDR3 gives the full variable domain: EPEVTQTPSHQVTQMGQEVILRCVPISNHLYFYWYRQILGQKVEFLVSFYNNEISEKSEIFDDQFSVERPDGSNFTLKIRSTKLEDSAMYFCASGFAGGNYEQYFGPGTRLTVT.

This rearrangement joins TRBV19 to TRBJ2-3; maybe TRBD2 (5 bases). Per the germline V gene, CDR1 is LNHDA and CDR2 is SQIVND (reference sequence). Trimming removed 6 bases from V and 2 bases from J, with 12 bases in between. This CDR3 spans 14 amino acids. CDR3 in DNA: TGTGCCAGTAGAGAGCGGCAACTCACAGATACGCAGTATTTT. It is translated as CASRERQLTDTQYF.

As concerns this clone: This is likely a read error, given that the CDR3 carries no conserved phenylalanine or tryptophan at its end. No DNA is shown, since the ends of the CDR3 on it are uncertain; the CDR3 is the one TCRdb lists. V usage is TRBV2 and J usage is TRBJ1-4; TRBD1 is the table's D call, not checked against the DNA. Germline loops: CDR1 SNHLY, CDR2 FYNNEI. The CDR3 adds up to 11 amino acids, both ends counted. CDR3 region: CASSSTGLRRI.

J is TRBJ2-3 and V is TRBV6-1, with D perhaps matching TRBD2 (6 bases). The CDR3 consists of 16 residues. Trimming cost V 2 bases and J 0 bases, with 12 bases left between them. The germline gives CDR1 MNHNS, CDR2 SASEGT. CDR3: CASSEWGVPSTDTQYF. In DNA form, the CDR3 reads TGTGCCAGCAGTGAATGGGGGGTACCTAGCACAGATACGCAGTATTTT.

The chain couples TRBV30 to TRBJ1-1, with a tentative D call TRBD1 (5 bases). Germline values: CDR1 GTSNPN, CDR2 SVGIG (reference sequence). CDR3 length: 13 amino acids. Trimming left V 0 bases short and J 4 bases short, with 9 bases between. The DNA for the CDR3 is TGTGCCTGGAGTGTAGGGACTCCCACTGAAGCTTTCTTT. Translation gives CAWSVGTPTEAFF.

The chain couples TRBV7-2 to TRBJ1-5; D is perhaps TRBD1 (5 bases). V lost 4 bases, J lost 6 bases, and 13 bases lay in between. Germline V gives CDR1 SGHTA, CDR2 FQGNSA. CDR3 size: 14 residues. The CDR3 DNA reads TGTGCCAGCAGCTCCCGGGACTCGGCTCAGCCCCAGCATTTT. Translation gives CASSSRDSAQPQHF.

The CDR3 sequence: CAWVRTGRNSPLHF. The CDR3, as DNA: TGTGCCTGGGTCAGGACAGGTCGTAATTCACCCCTCCACTTT. The genes are TRBV30 and TRBJ1-6; TRBD1 matches at 7 bases. The V gene's germline CDR1 is GTSNPN and CDR2 SVGIG (reference sequence). The CDR3 has 14 amino acids. With V trimmed by 5 bases and J by 6 bases, 7 bases remained unmatched.

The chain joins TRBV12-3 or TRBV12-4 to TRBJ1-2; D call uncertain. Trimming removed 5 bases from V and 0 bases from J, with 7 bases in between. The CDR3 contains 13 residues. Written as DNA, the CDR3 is TGTGCCAGCAGTACAGCTTCTAACTATGGCTACACCTTC. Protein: CASSTASNYGYTF.